Below are 28 T cell receptor beta chains sequenced from a single sample in a study of blood T cell repertoires in COVID-19. The data were produced by immunoSEQ multiplex PCR, yet TCRdb's version contains in-frame clones alone and is incomplete. The data show 250,000 to 300,000 clones, around 90% seen once. The sequencing input was PBMCs or T cells enriched from blood (not recorded which). The receptor source for this set is a woman aged 40 to 49 who had recovered from COVID-19.

The CDR3 loop reads CASTAGGAGEPHEQFF. CDR3 sequence (DNA): TGTGCCAGTACCGCTGGGGGAGCGGGAGAGCCCCATGAGCAGTTCTTC. J is TRBJ2-1 and V is TRBV19, with 8 bases that match TRBD2. There are 16 residues in the CDR3. With V trimmed by 7 bases and J by 8 bases, 16 bases remained unmatched. The germline CDR1 and CDR2 sequences are LNHDA and SQIVND (reference sequence). Full variable domain (rest looked up from reference TRBV19 and TRBJ2-1): DGGITQSPKYLFRKEGQNVTLSCEQNLNHDAMYWYRQDPGQGLRLIYYSQIVNDFQKGDIAEGYSVSREKKESFPLTVTSAQKNPTAFYLCASTAGGAGEPHEQFFGPGTRLTVL.

The chain uses TRBV11-3 and TRBJ2-1, with 8 positions matching TRBD2. V gave up 5 bases and J gave up 7 bases; unmatched junction bases: 16. Germline V gene sequence: CDR1 SGHNT, CDR2 YENEEA. The CDR3 consists of 17 residues. In nucleotides, the CDR3 is TGTGCCAGCAGCCCCAGGGGTAGTAGCGGGACATGGAATGAGCAGTTCTTC. Residues: CASSPRGSSGTWNEQFF.

This clone appeared a single time. The chain employs TRBV6-1 and TRBJ1-2; 8 bases line up with TRBD1. CDR3 length: 15 residues. The V and J ends lost 3 bases and 0 bases, in that order; junction bases with no gene match: 3. Germline V gene lookup returns CDR1 MNHNS and CDR2 SASEGT. CDR3 bases: TGTGCCAGCAGTGACGGGACAGGCCCTAACTATGGCTACACCTTC. This codes for CASSDGTGPNYGYTF.

Only a few counts were recorded for this clone. The chain recombines TRBV6-2 or TRBV6-3 with TRBJ1-6; a weak D match, TRBD1 (6 bases). From germline, CDR1 is MNHEY and CDR2 SVGEGT. The V gene lost 3 bases and the J gene lost 5 bases, with 14 bases spanning the gap. The length of the CDR3 is 16 residues. The CDR3 region is CASSYLQGRNNSPLHF. In nucleotides, the CDR3 is TGTGCCAGCAGTTATCTCCAGGGGCGGAATAATTCACCCCTCCACTTT.

V usage is TRBV30 and J usage is TRBJ1-1, with TRBD1 matching 7 bases. Germline V gene lookup returns CDR1 GTSNPN and CDR2 SVGIG (reference sequence). The CDR3 is made up of 12 amino acids. Trimming cost V 4 bases and J 3 bases; bases outside gene matches: 2. The CDR3, as DNA: TGTGCCTGGACCAGGGGGTACACTGAAGCTTTCTTT. It yields the protein CAWTRGYTEAFF.

V gene TRBV5-1 combines with J gene TRBJ2-7; weak D call: TRBD1 (5 bases). V was pared by 0 bases and J by 2 bases, with 15 bases between. The germline gives CDR1 SGHRS, CDR2 YFSETQ. CDR3 size: 16 residues. This CDR3 is CASSLAVLDSTYEQYF. CDR3 coding DNA: TGCGCCAGCAGCTTGGCCGTTCTCGACAGTACCTACGAGCAGTACTTC.

The chain carries TRBV6-6 and TRBJ2-3; 8 nucleotides line up with TRBD2. The CDR3 consists of 14 residues. V lost 4 bases, J lost 1 base, and 1 base stayed unmatched. Germline CDR1 and CDR2: MNHNY and SVGAGI (reference sequence). The CDR3 region has the DNA TGTGCCAGCAGTTCACTAGCGGGCACAGATACGCAGTATTTT. Translated, it gives CASSSLAGTDTQYF.

The chain carries TRBV7-9 and TRBJ2-5; 8 positions agree with TRBD1. There are 15 residues in the CDR3. Trimming took 1 base from V and 4 from J; bases not matched to a gene: 5. The germline V gene encodes CDR1 SEHNR and CDR2 FQNEAQ (reference sequence). The CDR3 reads CASSLGRGRRETQYF. In nucleotides, the CDR3 is TGTGCCAGCAGCTTAGGCAGGGGGCGTCGAGAGACCCAGTACTTC.

The chain uses TRBV27 and TRBJ2-7; 10 bases line up with TRBD1. There are 14 residues in the CDR3. Losses at the gene ends were 7 bases for V and 6 bases for J; bases not matched to a gene: 9. Germline V gene lookup returns CDR1 MNHEY and CDR2 SMNVEV (reference sequence). This CDR3 is CASKIWDRGGEQYF. For the CDR3, the DNA is TGTGCCAGCAAAATCTGGGACAGGGGCGGCGAGCAGTACTTC.

The V gene is TRBV19, the J gene TRBJ1-1; D uncertain. This CDR3 is built from 14 residues. The V end lost 5 bases, the J end lost 5 bases, and 15 bases lay between the germline ends. Germline V gives CDR1 LNHDA, CDR2 SQIVND (reference sequence). CDR3 nucleotide sequence: TGTGCCAGTAGTGACGGGGTAGCGAAGACTGAAGCTTTCTTT. It translates to CASSDGVAKTEAFF.

The V and J genes are TRBV6-5 and TRBJ1-5, with D perhaps TRBD1 (5 bases). The germline V and J ends were trimmed by 6 bases and 7 bases, with 19 bases remaining between them. The V gene's germline CDR1 is MNHEY and CDR2 SVGAGI. The CDR3 runs to 15 residues. The CDR3 DNA sequence: TGTGCCAGCAGCCGGGGGATAAGGGGCGGGCAGCCCCAGCATTTT. Translation gives CASSRGIRGGQPQHF.

The V and J genes are TRBV3-1 (or the pseudogene TRBV3-2) and TRBJ1-6; 8 positions match TRBD1. CDR3 size: 14 residues. Trimming removed 5 bases from V and 9 bases from J; junction bases left unmatched: 6. The germline gives CDR1 LGHDT, CDR2 YNNKEL (reference sequence). CDR3 region: CASSNRQGPSPLHF. CDR3 bases: TGTGCCAGCAGCAACCGACAGGGGCCTTCACCCCTCCACTTT.

The V and J genes are TRBV27 and TRBJ2-7; possible D gene TRBD1, 6 bases. This CDR3 has 13 residues. Per the germline V gene, CDR1 is MNHEY and CDR2 is SMNVEV (reference sequence). The ends were cut back, 5 bases at V and 2 bases at J, with 10 bases in the middle. The CDR3 coding sequence is TGTGCCAGCAGTCCGCAGGGGCCCTACGAGCAGTACTTC. This codes for CASSPQGPYEQYF.

V gene TRBV4-1 combines with J gene TRBJ2-1; 11 nucleotides align to TRBD2. The CDR3 has 19 residues. V was pared by 1 base and J by 0 bases, with 8 bases of the junction left unmatched. The germline V gene has CDR1 MGHRA and CDR2 YSYEKL. CDR3 sequence (DNA): TGCGCCAGCAGCCAAGGTACTAGCGGGGGCCTGAGCTCCTACAATGAGCAGTTCTTC. The encoded protein is CASSQGTSGGLSSYNEQFF.

The CDR3 is CASSEISGLAFDTYEQYF. Written as DNA, the CDR3 is TGTGCCAGCAGTGAGATAAGTGGACTAGCCTTCGATACCTACGAGCAGTACTTC. The V call is TRBV6-4, the J call TRBJ2-7; 8 bases line up with TRBD2. Trimming at V came to 3 bases and at J to 2 bases, leaving 15 bases not matched to a gene. Per the germline V gene, CDR1 is MRHNA and CDR2 is SNTAGT. This CDR3 has 18 amino acids.

V and J are TRBV19 and TRBJ1-1, with 7 positions matching TRBD1. Germline V gives CDR1 LNHDA, CDR2 SQIVND (reference sequence). This CDR3 region has 17 residues. The junction had 13 bases not matched to a gene; V was cut back by 5 bases and J by 1 base. The CDR3 DNA follows: TGTGCCAGTAGTTCCCCGGAGAAGGGGGCATCGAACACTGAAGCTTTCTTT. Encoded protein: CASSSPEKGASNTEAFF.

V is TRBV13 and J is TRBJ1-2; a weak D match, TRBD1 (6 bases). Germline V gene data show CDR1 as PRHDT and CDR2 as FYEKMQ (reference sequence). The CDR3 totals 14 residues. The V and J ends lost 5 bases and 3 bases respectively, with 13 bases between them. CDR3 coding DNA: TGTGCCAGCAGCCCAGGGGTAGACTACTATGGCTACACCTTC. The encoded protein is CASSPGVDYYGYTF.

The chain carries TRBV28 and TRBJ1-1, with TRBD1 identical over 9 bases. Germline V gene lookup returns CDR1 MDHEN and CDR2 SYDVKM. With 6 bases clipped from V and 5 bases from J, the junction kept 10 bases outside the gene matches. The CDR3 loop spans 15 amino acids. This CDR3 is CASRALDRGDTEAFF. The CDR3 region has the DNA TGTGCCAGCAGGGCCTTGGACAGGGGCGATACTGAAGCTTTCTTT.

The chain uses TRBV18 and TRBJ1-1; a weak D match, TRBD1 (6 bases). V lost 1 base and J lost 1, with 13 bases in between. CDR3 length: 16 residues. Germline V CDR1 and CDR2: KGHSH, LQKENI. In nucleotides, the CDR3 is TGTGCCAGCTCACCACTTTCCGGACAGTCGAACACTGAAGCTTTCTTT. This sequence encodes CASSPLSGQSNTEAFF.

The genes are TRBV5-1 and TRBJ1-6; D is undetermined. Trimming pared 2 bases from V and 10 bases from J, leaving 13 bases between. CDR3 length equals 14 residues. Germline loops: CDR1 SGHRS, CDR2 YFSETQ. CDR3 loop: CASSLDPGNSPLHF. The CDR3 DNA sequence: TGCGCCAGCAGCTTAGATCCCGGGAACTCACCCCTCCACTTT.

The chain is built from TRBV6-5 and TRBJ2-7; 11 nucleotides line up with TRBD2. V shed 6 bases, J shed 6 bases, and the junction held 7 bases outside the gene matches. CDR3 length equals 14 residues. Germline CDR1 reads MNHEY; CDR2 reads SVGAGI. DNA for the CDR3: TGTGCCAGCAGGAGTAGCGGGAGGGCCCTCGAGCAGTACTTC. As protein: CASRSSGRALEQYF.

This clone was seen just once. The chain combines TRBV30 with TRBJ1-6; TRBD1 aligns across 7 bases. Trimming at V came to 2 bases and at J to 6 bases, leaving 4 bases not matched to a gene. Germline V CDR1 and CDR2: GTSNPN, SVGIG (reference sequence). The CDR3 extends over 14 amino acids. In DNA, the CDR3 is TGTGCCTGGAGTTCCGGGACAGTTAATTCACCCCTCCACTTT. Its translation is CAWSSGTVNSPLHF.

CDR3 sequence: CASSPGGAKNIQYF. The CDR3 nucleotides are TGTGCCAGCTCACCAGGGGGCGCGAAAAACATTCAGTACTTC. J is TRBJ2-4 and V is TRBV18, with a tentative D call TRBD1 (6 bases). The V end lost 2 bases, the J end lost 4 bases, and 9 bases lay between the germline ends. The CDR3 is 14 amino acids. Germline V lookup: CDR1 KGHSH, CDR2 LQKENI.

The count of this clone is one. The chain joins TRBV9 to TRBJ2-1; 7 nucleotides line up with TRBD1. The V segment lost 3 bases and the J segment 2 bases; nucleotides outside the gene matches: 17. The CDR3 has 19 amino acids. From germline, CDR1 is SGDLS and CDR2 YYNGEE. In nucleotides, the CDR3 is TGTGCCAGCAGCGCGAGACAGGGTAGGATAAGAGGAACCTACAATGAGCAGTTCTTC. Amino acid sequence: CASSARQGRIRGTYNEQFF.

The chain recombines TRBV19 with TRBJ1-5; maybe TRBD1 (5 bases). CDR1 is LNHDA and CDR2 is SQIVND in the germline V gene (reference sequence). Trimming took off 1 base at V and 3 bases at J, with 7 bases between the two ends. The CDR3 is 14 residues long. CDR3 DNA: TGTGCCAGTAGTATAGCAGGGCCCAATCAGCCCCAGCATTTT. Its protein is CASSIAGPNQPQHF. The variable domain in full, completed from reference TRBV19 and TRBJ1-5, reads DGGITQSPKYLFRKEGQNVTLSCEQNLNHDAMYWYRQDPGQGLRLIYYSQIVNDFQKGDIAEGYSVSREKKESFPLTVTSAQKNPTAFYLCASSIAGPNQPQHFGDGTRLSIL.

V gene TRBV11-2 combines with J gene TRBJ1-4; 7 nucleotides agree with TRBD1. V lost 7 bases and J lost 8; bases outside the gene matches: 13. Germline-derived CDR1 and CDR2 are SGHAT and FQNNGV. This CDR3 has 15 amino acids. DNA of the CDR3: TGTGCCAGCACCCTCAGGACAGGAGACAGGGAAAAACTGTTTTTT. It specifies CASTLRTGDREKLFF.

The chain links TRBV5-5 to TRBJ1-1, with D possibly being TRBD1 (6 bases). V was pared by 0 bases and J by 4 bases, with 13 bases between. Germline lookup yields CDR1 SGHKS and CDR2 YYEKEE (reference sequence). CDR3 length: 15 amino acids. CDR3: CASSLVRDIRTEAFF. The CDR3, as DNA: TGTGCCAGCAGCTTGGTCCGGGACATTCGCACTGAAGCTTTCTTT.

This chain links TRBV5-5 with TRBJ1-5; 8 bases are a match to TRBD1. This CDR3 is 15 amino acids long. The germline gives CDR1 SGHKS, CDR2 YYEKEE (reference sequence). The J segment lost 3 bases and the V segment lost 5 bases, leaving 7 bases of the junction unmatched. This chain's CDR3 is CASRPGQGANQPQHF. For the CDR3, the DNA is TGTGCCAGCAGGCCTGGCCAGGGGGCCAATCAGCCCCAGCATTTT. The entire variable domain, with the rest obtained from reference TRBV5-5 and TRBJ1-5, is as follows: DAGVTQSPTHLIKTRGQQVTLRCSPISGHKSVSWYQQVLGQGPQFIFQYYEKEERGRGNFPDRFSARQFPNYSSELNVNALLLGDSALYLCASRPGQGANQPQHFGDGTRLSIL.